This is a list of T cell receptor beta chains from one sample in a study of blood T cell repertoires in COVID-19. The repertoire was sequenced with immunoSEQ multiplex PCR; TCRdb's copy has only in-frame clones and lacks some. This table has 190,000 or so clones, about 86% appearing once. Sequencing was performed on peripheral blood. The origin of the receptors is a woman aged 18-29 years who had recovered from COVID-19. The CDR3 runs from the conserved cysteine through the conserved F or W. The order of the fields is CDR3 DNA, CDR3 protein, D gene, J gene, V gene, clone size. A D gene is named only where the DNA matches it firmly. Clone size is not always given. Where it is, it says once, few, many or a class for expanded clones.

TGTGCCAGCAGCTTAGGAGGGTTTCTTAGCGCCACAGATACGCAGTATTTT CASSLGGFLSATDTQYF . TRBJ2-3 TRBV7-6 .
TGTGCCAGCAGTGACCCCGGGGACTCGGCTAATGAAAAACTGTTTTTT CASSDPGDSANEKLFF . TRBJ1-4 TRBV2 .
TGTGCCAGCAGCAGGGGGGGGCTACTCAGCTCCTACGAGCAGTACTTC CASSRGGLLSSYEQYF . TRBJ2-7 TRBV7-8 .
TGTGCCAGTAGTACTTACAGGGATTCCTACAATGAGCAGTTCTTC CASSTYRDSYNEQFF . TRBJ2-1 TRBV19 .
TGTGCCAGTGGCGGACAGGGTGGGGTCTACGAGCAGTACTTC CASGGQGGVYEQYF TRBD1 TRBJ2-7 TRBV6-5 .
TGCGCCAGCAGCTTGACAGGTGCCCAGGGGGGCTACACCTTC CASSLTGAQGGYTF . TRBJ1-2 TRBV5-1 .
TGTGCCAGCTCACCACCCGGGACAGGCGCCGGGGAGCTGTTTTTT CASSPPGTGAGELFF TRBD1 TRBJ2-2 TRBV18 .
TGCGCCAGCAGCACCGGGACAGGGGATCTTAGCAATCAGCCCCAGCATTTT CASSTGTGDLSNQPQHF TRBD1 TRBJ1-5 TRBV5-1 many
TGTGCCAGCAGCTTAGCGGTAGCGGTTTTGGACTACAATGAGCAGTTCTTC CASSLAVAVLDYNEQFF . TRBJ2-1 TRBV7-8 .
TGTGCCAGCAGCCGACGACAGGGCGGGAACACTGAAGCTTTCTTT CASSRRQGGNTEAFF TRBD1 TRBJ1-1 TRBV5-6 .
TGTGCCATCAGTGAGTCTCGCGGGGGATCTAGCAATCAGCCCCAGCATTTT CAISESRGGSSNQPQHF . TRBJ1-5 TRBV10-3 .
TGTGCCAGCAGTGGACTAGCGGGGAACAATGAGCAGTTCTTC CASSGLAGNNEQFF TRBD2 TRBJ2-1 TRBV6-4 .
TGTGCCAGCAGCTTAGCATCTACTGAAGAGACCCAGTACTTC CASSLASTEETQYF . TRBJ2-5 TRBV13 .
TGTGCCAGCCTCGACAGGTTCGGTGAAGCTTTCTTT CASLDRFGEAFF . TRBJ1-1 TRBV6-6 few
TGTGCCAGTAGTATAAGGCGCCGGGGTGAGCAGTTCTTC CASSIRRRGEQFF . TRBJ2-1 TRBV19 .
TGTGCCAGCAGCTGGGGTAGCGGATTAGAGACCCAGTACTTC CASSWGSGLETQYF . TRBJ2-5 TRBV11-2 .
TGTGCCAGCAGCCGCGGGGGAGCGAACACCGGGGAGCTGTTTTTT CASSRGGANTGELFF TRBD2 TRBJ2-2 TRBV5-6 .
TGTGCCAGCGGGTACCGGACAGGGACTGGAAACACCATATATTTT CASGYRTGTGNTIYF TRBD1 TRBJ1-3 TRBV5-4 .
TGTGCCAGCAGCTGGGGGACGGGAGGGGAAGCTTTCTTT CASSWGTGGEAFF . TRBJ1-1 TRBV5-5 .
TGTGCCAGCAGCCAAGATCTAGGGACAGGGGCCGCTGAAGCTTTCTTT CASSQDLGTGAAEAFF TRBD1 TRBJ1-1 TRBV4-2 once
TGCGCCAGCAGCATGGGACAGGCTATTTACAATGAGCAGTTCTTC CASSMGQAIYNEQFF TRBD1 TRBJ2-1 TRBV5-1 .
TGTGCCAGCAGTGAAGCACAGTCCTATGGCTACACCTTC CASSEAQSYGYTF . TRBJ1-2 TRBV2 once
TGCGCCAGCAGTCCTGGACTAGCGGGGGGGCAATACAATGAGCAGTTCTTC CASSPGLAGGQYNEQFF TRBD2 TRBJ2-1 TRBV5-1 .
TGTGCCACCAGCAATTTAGTGAACACTGAAGCTTTCTTT CATSNLVNTEAFF . TRBJ1-1 TRBV15 .
TGTGCCAGCAGCCCCTCAGGCGTAGAAGGCAATGAGCAGTTCTTC CASSPSGVEGNEQFF . TRBJ2-1 TRBV9 .
TGCGCCAGCAGCTTGGCCTCGGCAGGCCTGGGTGGCTACACCTTC CASSLASAGLGGYTF . TRBJ1-2 TRBV5-1 .
TGTGCCAGCAGCGTCGGAGGGGAGCAGTTCTTC CASSVGGEQFF . TRBJ2-1 TRBV9 .